Below, 3 T cell receptor beta chains from the same sample are listed, as sequenced in a study of blood T cell repertoires in COVID-19 (dated by TCRdb to about 2020). The method was the immunoSEQ multiplex PCR assay. This is the immuneACCESS table as TCRdb keeps it, with only in-frame sequences that have V and J called. A part of the clones is gone; compared with another copy, unresolved V genes explain less than half, and the rest is unexplained. For this sample there are some 340,000 clones; around 85% appear just once. Approximately 3.6% of the sample is taken by the ten largest. Input material: peripheral blood. The receptors derive from a young woman with acute or convalescent COVID-19.

This clone was seen repeatedly, ten times or more. The V and J genes are TRBV6-4 and TRBJ2-1; TRBD1 matches 7 bases. The V gene's germline CDR1 is MRHNA and CDR2 SNTAGT. The CDR3 has 12 residues. Unmatched junction bases numbered 0, after V lost 3 bases and J lost 7 bases. The CDR3 DNA is TGTGCCAGCAGTGAACAGGGGAATGAGCAGTTCTTC. The encoded protein is CASSEQGNEQFF.

The chain employs TRBV12-5 and TRBJ2-1, with 9 bases matching TRBD1. The V gene end was trimmed by 6 bases and the J gene end by 6 bases; junction bases not matched to a gene: 9. CDR3 length equals 15 residues. Germline V CDR1 and CDR2: LGHNT, FRNRAP. This CDR3 is CASGTGQGEPNEQFF. The DNA of the CDR3 is TGTGCTAGTGGGACGGGACAGGGAGAACCCAATGAGCAGTTCTTC.

The rearrangement links TRBV6-5 to TRBJ1-5; D gene uncertain. CDR1 is MNHEY and CDR2 is SVGAGI in the germline V gene. Trimming removed 8 bases at V and 4 bases at J, with 9 bases between. CDR3 length: 12 residues. CDR3 bases: TGTGCCAGCGAGGCGAAAAATCAGCCCCAGCATTTT. It translates to CASEAKNQPQHF.